A single sample is the source of the 5 T cell receptor beta chains below, sequenced in a study of beta chain features in type 1 diabetes. The study, taken as a whole, reports: TCRB CDR3 length was moderately but significantly reduced in all four CD4+ subsets of Type 1 diabetes patients.

Of the isolated RNA, all was reverse transcribed, and so the sequenced material was expressed TCRB transcripts. TCRdb's table, derived via immunoSEQ multiplex PCR, lists solely in-frame clones and lacks some. The sample has around 280,000 clones, 15% seen once. No antigen is known for these receptors. Sample: naive CD4+ T cells from blood. The origin of the receptors is a man in his late teens or twenties with type 1 diabetes.

This clone was picked up a small number of times. V and J are TRBV15 and TRBJ2-5; 10 nucleotides line up with TRBD2. The germline CDR1 and CDR2 sequences are LNHNV and YYDKDF (reference sequence). V gave up 1 base and J gave up 4 bases; unmatched junction bases: 6. CDR3 length: 16 amino acids. CDR3 nucleotides: TGTGCCACCAGCAGAGGTTCTAGCGGGAGTTCAGAGACCCAGTACTTC. It yields the protein CATSRGSSGSSETQYF. Full variable domain (rest looked up from reference TRBV15 and TRBJ2-5): DAMVIQNPRYQVTQFGKPVTLSCSQTLNHNVMYWYQQKSSQAPKLLFHYYDKDFNNEADTPDNFQSRRPNTSFCFLDIRSPGLGDTAMYLCATSRGSSGSSETQYFGPGTRLLVL.

The chain links TRBV19 to TRBJ2-1; tentative D call: TRBD1 (5 bases). V shed 3 bases and J shed 8 bases, with 14 bases lying between them. CDR1 and CDR2 from the germline V gene are LNHDA and SQIVND (reference sequence). The CDR3 extends over 14 amino acids. The CDR3 nucleotides read TGTGCCAGTAGTATTTACGTCTGGGGCGATGAGCAGTTCTTC. Residues: CASSIYVWGDEQFF.

This clone was seen more than once but under ten times. The chain combines TRBV7-9 with TRBJ1-1; a weak D match, TRBD1 (6 bases). V lost 2 bases and J lost 8, with 6 bases in between. The CDR3 is 11 residues long. CDR1 is SEHNR and CDR2 is FQNEAQ in the germline V gene (reference sequence). The chain's CDR3 is CASSLTGEAFF. The DNA of the CDR3 is TGTGCCAGCAGCTTAACAGGGGAAGCTTTCTTT.

The chain couples TRBV29-1 to TRBJ2-7; 7 bases align to TRBD2. With 4 bases clipped from V and 6 bases from J, the junction kept 9 bases outside the gene matches. Germline CDR1 is SQVTM and CDR2 is ANQGSEA. This CDR3 has 13 amino acids. CDR3 sequence reads: CSVGTRGTSEQYF. CDR3 DNA sequence: TGCAGCGTTGGGACTAGAGGGACCTCCGAGCAGTACTTC.

The V gene is TRBV6-6, the J gene TRBJ2-4, with TRBD1 matching over 8 bases. Germline CDR1 MNHNY, CDR2 SVGAGI (reference sequence). V dropped 4 bases and J dropped 12; count of bases not matched to a gene: 5. This CDR3 comprises 12 residues. Written as DNA, the CDR3 is TGTGCCAGCAGTTTCGGACAGGGAGGTCAGTACTTC. Translating it yields CASSFGQGGQYF.